Listed here are 20 T cell receptor beta chains from one sample, sequenced in a study of T-cell reconstitution after alpha-beta-depleted transplantation in children. Using unique molecular identifiers, the investigators prepared the TCRbeta library. TCRdb used MiXCR to reprocess the PCR reads, holding one entry per CDR3 protein. The top ten hold roughly 3.9% of the sample, which has over 550,000 distinct CDR3 sequences, about 10% seen once. Sequenced material: PBMCs from the stem cell graft donor, taken from the stem cell graft. The receptors originated from a human donor who donated a stem cell graft to a child with acute myeloid leukemia.

V is TRBV29-1 and J is TRBJ2-5; D is undetermined. CDR1 and CDR2 from the germline V gene are SQVTM and ANQGSEA. The CDR3 runs to 14 residues. Trimming removed 5 bases from V and 4 bases from J, with 17 bases in between. CDR3 bases: TGCAGCGTTCCAGGCCACCGACCTCGAGAGACCCAGTACTTC. Translated, it gives CSVPGHRPRETQYF.

This chain uses TRBV7-8 with TRBJ2-1; unclear D gene. Germline assignment: CDR1 SGHVS and CDR2 FQNEAQ. V lost 3 bases and J lost 8, with 5 bases in between. The CDR3 has 11 residues. The CDR3 region is CASSFAYEQFF. CDR3 DNA: TGTGCCAGCAGCTTTGCTTATGAGCAGTTCTTC.

The chain combines TRBV29-1 with TRBJ2-2; no clear D gene. V lost 6 bases and J lost 6, with 11 bases in between. Germline assignment: CDR1 SQVTM and CDR2 ANQGSEA. The CDR3 extends over 12 amino acids. CDR3: CSVDGVAGELFF. CDR3 coding DNA: TGCAGCGTAGACGGCGTAGCCGGGGAGCTGTTTTTT.

This clonotype has a count of ten or more. The J gene is TRBJ2-1, the V gene TRBV6-5; 10 nucleotides align to TRBD2. J gave up 0 bases and V 2 bases, and 7 bases lay outside the gene matches. This CDR3 has 18 amino acids. Per the germline V gene, CDR1 is MNHEY and CDR2 is SVGAGI. CDR3 sequence reads: CASSYAMPSGSSYNEQFF. CDR3 coding DNA: TGTGCCAGCAGTTACGCGATGCCTAGCGGGAGCTCCTACAATGAGCAGTTCTTC.

This clonotype was observed many times. This chain links TRBV29-1 with TRBJ2-2, with 8 bases that match TRBD1. The V gene's germline CDR1 is SQVTM and CDR2 ANQGSEA. Trimming removed 4 bases from V and 5 bases from J; junction bases left unmatched: 6. The CDR3 consists of 14 residues. The CDR3 nucleotides read TGCAGCGTTGCTAGGACAGGGTTTACCGGGGAGCTGTTTTTT. Translating it yields CSVARTGFTGELFF.

This clonotype was seen more than once but under ten times. This chain joins TRBV6-5 and TRBJ2-1; 8 positions match TRBD1. The CDR3 is 15 residues long. V gave up 2 bases and J gave up 7 bases; unmatched junction bases: 7. From germline, CDR1 is MNHEY and CDR2 SVGAGI. CDR3 amino acids: CASSYPDRGRNEQFF. In nucleotides, the CDR3 is TGTGCCAGCAGTTACCCAGACAGGGGAAGGAATGAGCAGTTCTTC.

This clonotype was seen ten or more times. The rearrangement joins TRBV9 to TRBJ1-5; 11 nucleotides line up with TRBD1. Germline CDR1 is SGDLS and CDR2 is YYNGEE. V lost 3 bases, J lost 5 bases, and 4 bases stayed unmatched. The CDR3 length is 15 residues. The chain's CDR3 is CASSAGTGGDQPQHF. DNA for the CDR3: TGTGCCAGCAGCGCCGGGACAGGGGGGGATCAGCCCCAGCATTTT.

This clonotype was recorded a few times. The chain has TRBV6-6 and TRBJ1-5; D possibly corresponds to TRBD1 (6 bases). The germline CDR1 and CDR2 sequences are MNHNY and SVGAGI (reference sequence). This CDR3 spans 15 amino acids. V was cut by 4 bases and J by 6 bases, with 16 bases left in between. The CDR3 nucleotides are TGTGCCAGCAGTTTAGGGACAAAAGGCGGTCAGCCCCAGCATTTT. Protein product: CASSLGTKGGQPQHF.

This clonotype has at least ten counts. The chain has TRBV20-1 and TRBJ2-7, with 7 bases matching TRBD1. CDR3 length: 15 residues. Germline V gene sequence: CDR1 DFQATT, CDR2 SNEGSKA (reference sequence). V lost 5 bases to trimming and J lost 2 bases; unmatched junction nucleotides: 12. The CDR3 sequence: CSAPNLADRTYEQYF. The CDR3 coding sequence is TGCAGTGCTCCTAATTTGGCGGACAGGACCTACGAGCAGTACTTC.

The chain couples TRBV5-1 to TRBJ2-6; no clear D. The germline V gene has CDR1 SGHRS and CDR2 YFSETQ. This CDR3 is 14 amino acids long. V shed 7 bases and J shed 4 bases, with 12 bases lying between them. The CDR3: CASSAAAGANVLTF. CDR3 DNA sequence: TGCGCCAGCTCTGCGGCGGCGGGGGCCAACGTCCTGACTTTC.

The chain combines TRBV7-8 with TRBJ1-6; TRBD1 matches at 10 bases. CDR1 and CDR2 from the germline V gene are SGHVS and FQNEAQ. This CDR3 is built from 14 residues. Losses at the gene ends were 4 bases for V and 8 bases for J; bases not matched to a gene: 2. CDR3: CASSSGTGDSPLHF. The CDR3 DNA reads TGTGCCAGCAGCTCCGGGACAGGGGATTCACCCCTCCACTTT. Full variable domain (missing parts from reference TRBV7-8 and TRBJ1-6): GAGVSQSPRYKVAKRGQDVALRCDPISGHVSLFWYQQALGQGPEFLTYFQNEAQLDKSGLPSDRFFAERPEGSVSTLKIQRTQQEDSAVYLCASSSGTGDSPLHFGNGTRLTVT.

The table lists this clonotype with a few counts. This sequence joins TRBV14 and TRBJ2-1; D is uncertain. CDR1 is SGHDN and CDR2 is FVKESK in the germline V gene. V lost 1 base to trimming and J lost 15 bases, with 13 bases between them. The CDR3 sequence is 12 residues long. CDR3 in amino acids: CASSQALGLRFF. CDR3 nucleotide sequence: TGTGCCAGCAGCCAAGCCCTAGGGTTGAGGTTCTTC.

This clonotype occurred a few times. A read error may be the cause here, since a much bigger clone is one base away. This sequence joins TRBV7-8 and TRBJ2-7; 7 bases match TRBD1. Germline-derived CDR1 and CDR2 are SGHVS and FQNEAQ. This CDR3 has 14 amino acids. The junction had 2 bases not matched to a gene; V was cut back by 3 bases and J by 0 bases. CDR3 sequence reads: CASSFGTASYEQYF. The CDR3 nucleotides read TGTGCCAGCAGCTTTGGGACAGCCTCCTACGAGCAGTACTTC.

This clonotype was observed many times. The J gene is TRBJ2-1, the V gene TRBV7-2, with 10 bases identical to TRBD2. Losses at the gene ends were 3 bases for V and 4 bases for J; bases not matched to a gene: 6. This CDR3 has 16 amino acids. The germline CDR1 and CDR2 sequences are SGHTA and FQGNSA. Here the CDR3 reads CASSFRTSGLYNEQFF. CDR3 DNA sequence: TGTGCCAGCAGCTTCCGGACTAGCGGATTATACAATGAGCAGTTCTTC.

This clonotype was seen repeatedly, ten times or more. The chain uses TRBV9 and TRBJ2-7, with 7 bases identical to TRBD2. Germline V gene data show CDR1 as SGDLS and CDR2 as YYNGEE. After removal of 0 bases from V and 4 bases from J, the junction contained 7 bases not matched to a gene. The CDR3 covers 15 residues. The CDR3 protein is CASSVGTFGGYEQYF. CDR3 nucleotides: TGTGCCAGCAGCGTAGGTACATTCGGGGGGTACGAGCAGTACTTC.

This chain links TRBV12-3 or TRBV12-4 with TRBJ2-1, with 10 bases that match TRBD2. The length of the CDR3 is 15 residues. J lost 10 bases, V lost 8 bases, and 14 bases had no gene match. The DNA for the CDR3 is TGTGCCAGCGGGCCGTATTACGGTAGCGGGAGGGAGCAGTTCTTC. Protein sequence: CASGPYYGSGREQFF.

This clonotype was seen a handful of times. The chain uses TRBV2 and TRBJ1-4, with D possibly TRBD1 on 5 matching bases. V was clipped by 4 bases and J by 0 bases, with 9 bases between them. This CDR3 has 15 residues. The germline gives CDR1 SNHLY, CDR2 FYNNEI. CDR3 sequence reads: CASSATGATNEKLFF. Here the CDR3 DNA reads TGTGCCAGCAGTGCAACAGGTGCAACTAATGAAAAACTGTTTTTT.

The CDR3 nucleotides read TGTGCCAGCAGTCCGGGCCTAACTCAGGGCTATAAAAACATTCAGTACTTC. As protein: CASSPGLTQGYKNIQYF. This chain joins TRBV12-3 or TRBV12-4 and TRBJ2-4; tentatively, D is TRBD1 (5 bases). The V gene lost 5 bases and the J gene lost 4 bases, with 21 bases spanning the gap. This CDR3 has 17 amino acids.

This clonotype was counted many times. V gene TRBV21-1 combines with J gene TRBJ1-1; TRBD1, the table's D call, lacks a check against the DNA. TRBV21-1 is deemed a pseudogene. The CDR3 consists of 14 residues. CDR3 DNA sequence: TGTGCCAGCAGCGCCCGGGACAGAGCCACTGAAGCTTTCTTT. This translates into CASSARDRATEAFF.

V is TRBV19 and J is TRBJ2-1, with D perhaps given as TRBD1 or TRBD2 (6 bases each). The CDR3 sequence is 16 residues long. Germline V gene data show CDR1 as LNHDA and CDR2 as SQIVND (reference sequence). Trimming took off 6 bases at V and 6 bases at J, with 21 bases between the two ends. CDR3 in DNA: TGTGCCAGTAGGGTCAAGGGGGGAGTTAGAGGCAATGAGCAGTTCTTC. It specifies CASRVKGGVRGNEQFF.